This TCR beta chain was captured by sequencing in a study of control samples from healthy donors and cancer patients (dated by TCRdb to about 2020). Remarks on this clone: Its antigen target is currently unknown. Within one base of it there is no much larger clone, and no base qualities were kept.

CDR1 and CDR2, per the germline V gene (reference sequence), are LNHDA and SQIVND. The CDR3 has 12 amino acids, counting the end cysteine and phenylalanine. Only the CDR3 region is kept as DNA, spanning 36 bases read in frame from base 1. V is reduced by 3 bases and J by 7 bases, leaving a spacing of 9 bases between them. Preparation of the library involved the immunoSEQ multiplex PCR assay. In its TCRdb copy, this immuneACCESS table keeps in-frame sequences only and misses some clones. Where compared with another copy, unresolved V genes explain less than half of these, and the others have no known cause. This sample gives about 220,000 clones in total; roughly 94% of them show up just once. Approximately 1.6% of the sample is held by the ten biggest clonotypes.

In this chain, TRBV19 is recombined with TRBJ1-2, with TRBD1 as a weak D call on 5 bases. The specimen sequenced was blood. The receptor comes from a man aged 50 or older in good health. The CDR3 region reads CASSILGRGYTF. The sequenced DNA is TGTGCCAGTAGTATTTTGGGACGTGGCTACACCTTC.